This T cell receptor (beta chain) is from a study of T cell repertoires in cytomegalovirus infection. Study-wide context: It can be stated that public TCR beta signatures indicated CMV infection as well as a matching HLA type. Study-level points and caveats: The ex vivo response was dominated by HLA-C-restricted CMV-specific TCR beta clonotypes.

As concerns this clonotype: Its specificity is not known. A much larger clone differs from this one at a single base, so this may be a read error.

This CDR3 spans 16 amino acids. CDR1 is MNHNY and CDR2 is SVGAGI in the germline V gene (reference sequence). TCRdb re-analysed the reads in MiXCR, keeping a single row per CDR3 protein. The sample has about 490,000 distinct CDR3 sequences, around 10% seen once. The chain is built from TRBV6-6 and TRBJ2-7, with D perhaps matching TRBD1 or TRBD2 (5 bases each). The sequence was collected from a human donor in good health (CMV status not recorded). Some clones in this sample may be carry-over from other donors' samples. Input material: PBMCs. The CDR3 is CANSRLGPPDVYEQYF. The CDR3 nucleotides read TGTGCCAACAGTCGCCTGGGACCCCCAGATGTCTACGAGCAGTACTTC.